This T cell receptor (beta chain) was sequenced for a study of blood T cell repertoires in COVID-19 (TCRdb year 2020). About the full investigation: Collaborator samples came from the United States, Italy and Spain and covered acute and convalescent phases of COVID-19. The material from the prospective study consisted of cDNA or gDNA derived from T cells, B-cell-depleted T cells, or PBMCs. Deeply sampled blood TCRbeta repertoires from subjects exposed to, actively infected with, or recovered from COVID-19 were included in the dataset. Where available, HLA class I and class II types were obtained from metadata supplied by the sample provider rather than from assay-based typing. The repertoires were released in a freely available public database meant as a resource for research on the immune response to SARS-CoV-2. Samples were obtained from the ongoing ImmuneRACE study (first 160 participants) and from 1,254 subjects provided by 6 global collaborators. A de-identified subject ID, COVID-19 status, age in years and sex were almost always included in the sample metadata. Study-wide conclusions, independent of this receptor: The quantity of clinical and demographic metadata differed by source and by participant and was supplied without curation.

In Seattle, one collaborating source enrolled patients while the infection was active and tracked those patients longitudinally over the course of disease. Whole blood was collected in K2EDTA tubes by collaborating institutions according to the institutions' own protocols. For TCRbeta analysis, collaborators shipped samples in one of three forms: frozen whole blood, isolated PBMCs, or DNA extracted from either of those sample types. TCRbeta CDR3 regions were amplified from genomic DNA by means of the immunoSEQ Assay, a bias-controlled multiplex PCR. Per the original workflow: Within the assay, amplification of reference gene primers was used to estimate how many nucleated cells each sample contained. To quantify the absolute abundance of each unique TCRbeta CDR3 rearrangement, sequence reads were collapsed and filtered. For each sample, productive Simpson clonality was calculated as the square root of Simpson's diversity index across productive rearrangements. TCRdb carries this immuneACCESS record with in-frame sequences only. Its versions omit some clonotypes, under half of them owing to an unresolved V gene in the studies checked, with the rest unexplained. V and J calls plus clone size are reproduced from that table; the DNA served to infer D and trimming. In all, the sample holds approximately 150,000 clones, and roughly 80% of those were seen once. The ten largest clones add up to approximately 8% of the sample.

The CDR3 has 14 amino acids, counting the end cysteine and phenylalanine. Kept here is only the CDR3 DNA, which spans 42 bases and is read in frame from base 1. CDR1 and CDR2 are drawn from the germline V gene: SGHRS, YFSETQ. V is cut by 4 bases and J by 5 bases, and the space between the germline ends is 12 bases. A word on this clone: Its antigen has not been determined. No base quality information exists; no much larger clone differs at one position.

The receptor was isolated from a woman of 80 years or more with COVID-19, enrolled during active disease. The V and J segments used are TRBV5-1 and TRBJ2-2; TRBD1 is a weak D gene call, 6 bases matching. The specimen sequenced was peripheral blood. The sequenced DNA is TGCGCCAGCAGCCAGGACAGCACGACCGGGGAGCTGTTTTTT. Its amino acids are CASSQDSTTGELFF.